The TCR beta chain under discussion was sequenced for a study (dated by TCRdb to between 2014 and 2017). Study-wide context: The study set out to test whether tumor-infiltrating Tregs in breast cancer get recruited from blood Tregs or are instead converted in situ from other CD4+ T cell subsets. Results and caveats for the whole study, not just this receptor: The larger-cohort validation was restricted to a single TCR beta V-J rearrangement rather than whole repertoires. The greatest overlap of tumor-infiltrating Treg TCR alpha and beta sequences was observed with tumor naive CD4+ T cells, followed by blood naive CD4+ T cells. In terms of TCR gene usage, tumor memory CD4+ T cells clustered together with blood and lymph node memory CD4+ cells, as well as with lymph node naive CD4+ cells.

Full-length TCR variable regions were amplified by 5' RACE PCR with constant-region reverse primers, followed by semi-nested PCR with Nested Universal Primer A. Using the ReliaPrep RNA Cell Miniprep System, total RNA was extracted, and the SMARTer RACE 5'/3' Kit was then used to reverse transcribe the RNA into 5'RACE-ready cDNA. Full-length TCR alpha and beta libraries were barcoded with multiplex adaptors and sequenced on an Illumina MiSeq. On the authors' methods: For each of nine subset-tissue groups, sequencing data from the five patients were combined, and the groups were compared by unsupervised clustering of TCR gene usage. Repertoire similarity was calculated with the Morisita-Horn index, weighting shared sequences by their contribution to each repertoire. Through fastp at Q25 and MiXCR, TCRdb rebuilt clones from the public reads, retaining in-frame beta chains. Duplicate CDR3 protein sequences are folded into a single record with the most common DNA and genes. The V and J calls shown here were made by TCRdb, not taken from the authors' results. The sample table records 30,000 to 40,000 distinct CDR3 sequences; approximately 24% of these occur just once. The biggest ten clones account for roughly 3.5% of the sample.

Turning to this clonotype: Its antigen specificity is not known. No much larger clonotype is one base removed from it; base qualities were not supplied.

The V end loses 4 bases and the J end loses 2 bases, and a stretch of 12 bases separates them. The CDR3 measures 15 amino acids from cysteine to phenylalanine. The read is trimmed to its CDR3 DNA, 45 bases read in frame from base 1. Based on the germline V gene, the CDR1 and CDR2 sequences are SGHTA and FQGNSA. The Miltenyi Naive CD4+ T Cell Isolation kit was used to purify naive CD4+ T cells, and CD25 microbeads were used to remove Tregs. Tregs, naive and memory CD4+ T cells from tumor, blood and ipsilateral draining lymph nodes of a handful of breast cancer patients underwent full-length TCR alpha and beta sequencing. Tumor tissue and lymph nodes obtained from ipsilateral axillary dissection were perfused with PBS, minced and then digested with collagenase I and hyaluronidase. Ficoll density gradient centrifugation was used to isolate mononuclear cells from either lymph nodes or 50 ml of peripheral blood. FACS confirmed that the sorted cell populations were more than 90% pure.

The source material was naive CD4+ T cells sorted from a lymph node. This sample's cell subset or site label indicates: naive CD4+ T cells, CD4+CD45RA+CD25-. The chain was built from TRBV7-2 and TRBJ1-3; the D gene assignment is ambiguous. This receptor was obtained from a female donor with breast cancer. The CDR3 here reads CASSSEAGTGNTIYF. The DNA sequence is given as TGTGCCAGCAGCTCCGAGGCGGGGACTGGAAACACCATATATTTT.